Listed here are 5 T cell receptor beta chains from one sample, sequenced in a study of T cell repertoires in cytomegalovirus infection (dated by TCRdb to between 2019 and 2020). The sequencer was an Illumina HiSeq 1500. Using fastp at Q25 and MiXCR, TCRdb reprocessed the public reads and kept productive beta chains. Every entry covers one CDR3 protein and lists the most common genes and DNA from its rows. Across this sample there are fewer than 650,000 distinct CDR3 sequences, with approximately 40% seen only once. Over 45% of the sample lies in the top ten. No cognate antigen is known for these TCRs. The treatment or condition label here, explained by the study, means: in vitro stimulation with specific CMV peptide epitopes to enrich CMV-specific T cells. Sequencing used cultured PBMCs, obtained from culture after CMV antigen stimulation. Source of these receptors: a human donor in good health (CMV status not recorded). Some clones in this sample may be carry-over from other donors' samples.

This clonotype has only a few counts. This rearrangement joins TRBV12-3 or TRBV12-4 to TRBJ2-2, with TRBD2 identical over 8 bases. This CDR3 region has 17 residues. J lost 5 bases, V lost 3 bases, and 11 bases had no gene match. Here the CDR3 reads CASSFGSGSGLTGELFF. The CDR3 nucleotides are TGTGCCAGCAGTTTCGGAAGCGGGAGTGGTCTTACCGGGGAGCTGTTTTTT.

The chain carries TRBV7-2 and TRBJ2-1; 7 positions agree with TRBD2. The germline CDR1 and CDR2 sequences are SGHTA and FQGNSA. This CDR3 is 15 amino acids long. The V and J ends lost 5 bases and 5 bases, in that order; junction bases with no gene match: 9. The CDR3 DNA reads TGTGCCAGCAGCCCCCGGGCGGGAGAAAACAATGAGCAGTTCTTC. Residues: CASSPRAGENNEQFF.

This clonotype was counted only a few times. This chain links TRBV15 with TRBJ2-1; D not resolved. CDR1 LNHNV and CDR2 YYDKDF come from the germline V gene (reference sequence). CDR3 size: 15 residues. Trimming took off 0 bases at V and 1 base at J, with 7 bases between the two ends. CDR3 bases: TGTGCCACCAGCAGAGATAGGCGATCCTACAATGAGCAGTTCTTC. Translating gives CATSRDRRSYNEQFF.

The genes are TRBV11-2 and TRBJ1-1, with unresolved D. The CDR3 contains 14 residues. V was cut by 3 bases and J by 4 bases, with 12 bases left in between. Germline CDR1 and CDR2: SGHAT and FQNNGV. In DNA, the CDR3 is TGTGCCAGCAGCTTCCTGGCCGCGGGCACTGAAGCTTTCTTT. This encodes CASSFLAAGTEAFF.

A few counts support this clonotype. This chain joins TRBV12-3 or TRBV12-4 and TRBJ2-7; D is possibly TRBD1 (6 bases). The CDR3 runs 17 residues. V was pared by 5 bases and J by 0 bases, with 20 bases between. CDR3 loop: CASSPPLDRLASYEQYF. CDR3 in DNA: TGTGCCAGCAGTCCACCCCTAGACAGGCTTGCCTCCTACGAGCAGTACTTC.